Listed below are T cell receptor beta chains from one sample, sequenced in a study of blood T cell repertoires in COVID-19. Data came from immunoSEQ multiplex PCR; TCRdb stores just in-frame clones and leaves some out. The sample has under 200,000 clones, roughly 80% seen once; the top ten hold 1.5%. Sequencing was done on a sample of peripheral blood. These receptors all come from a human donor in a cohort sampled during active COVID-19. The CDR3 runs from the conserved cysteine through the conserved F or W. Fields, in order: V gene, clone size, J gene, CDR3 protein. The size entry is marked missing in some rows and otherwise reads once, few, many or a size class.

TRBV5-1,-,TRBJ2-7,CASSLDGLAGLEEQYF
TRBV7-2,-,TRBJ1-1,CASSLEGQGDTEAFF
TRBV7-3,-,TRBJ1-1,CASSFDRGTEAFF
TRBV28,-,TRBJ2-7,CASSPWEAPYEQYF
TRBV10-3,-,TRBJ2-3,CAIWAGKDTQYF
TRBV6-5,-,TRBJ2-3,CASWQGTRTDTQYF
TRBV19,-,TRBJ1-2,CASSIPVDGNNYGYTF
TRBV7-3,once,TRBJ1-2,CASSLYGDRGDYGYTF
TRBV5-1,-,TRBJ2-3,CASSPSLSSADTQYF
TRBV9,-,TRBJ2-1,CASSPTSNEQFF
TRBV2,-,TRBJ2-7,CASSEINYEQYF
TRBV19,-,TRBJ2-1,CASTWGGDNEQFF
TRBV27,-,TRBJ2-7,CASSPSPLAGGSWSDEQYF
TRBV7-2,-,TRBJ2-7,CATSPLVSNYEQYF
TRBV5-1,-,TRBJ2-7,CASSGGLAGGEQYF